These 30 T cell receptor beta chains share one sample of origin, sequenced in a study of blood T cells in healthy people across ages. Combining a sample-barcoded 5' primer with a J-beta primer mix, a second PCR ran for roughly 6 to 12 cycles. TCRdb re-derived calls from the 5' RACE reads in MiXCR, one entry per CDR3 protein. The sample holds roughly 1,800,000 distinct CDR3 sequences, 40% to 55% seen once. The sample comprised blood. Receptor source: a woman aged 40 to 49 in good health.

This clonotype occurred a few times. V gene TRBV20-1 combines with J gene TRBJ2-3; the match to TRBD1 covers 8 bases. V shed 2 bases and J 4 bases; nucleotides not matched to a gene: 8. CDR1 is DFQATT and CDR2 is SNEGSKA in the germline V gene (reference sequence). The CDR3 length is 15 residues. Here the CDR3 reads CSARRGTGWADTQYF. As DNA, the CDR3 is TGCAGTGCTAGACGCGGGACAGGTTGGGCAGATACGCAGTATTTT.

The rearrangement uses TRBV20-1 and TRBJ2-1; D not resolved. From germline, CDR1 is DFQATT and CDR2 SNEGSKA (reference sequence). The CDR3 length is 14 residues. Trimming left V 4 bases short and J 4 bases short, with 14 bases between. CDR3 in amino acids: CSATRASQYNEQFF. CDR3 coding DNA: TGCAGTGCTACTAGAGCTTCGCAGTACAATGAGCAGTTCTTC.

The chain couples TRBV6-5 to TRBJ2-3; D not resolved. The CDR3 is 16 residues long. Trimming removed 2 bases at V and 6 bases at J, with 18 bases between. Germline loops: CDR1 MNHEY, CDR2 SVGAGI. The CDR3: CASSYAEAVPPDTQYF. The CDR3 nucleotides read TGTGCCAGCAGTTACGCCGAAGCCGTTCCCCCGGATACGCAGTATTTT.

This clonotype was seen more than once but under ten times. The rearrangement links TRBV20-1 to TRBJ2-1; no definite D call. The CDR3 length is 14 residues. V was clipped by 3 bases and J by 6 bases, with 15 bases between them. CDR1 DFQATT and CDR2 SNEGSKA come from the germline V gene (reference sequence). CDR3 sequence (DNA): TGCAGTGCTAGTTCGGCTAGTGGTTTCAATGAGCAGTTCTTC. Its translation is CSASSASGFNEQFF.

The chain couples TRBV7-8 to TRBJ1-2; TRBD1 matches 8 bases. Germline CDR1 and CDR2: SGHVS and FQNEAQ. This CDR3 is built from 15 residues. V shed 5 bases, J shed 1 base, and the junction held 6 bases outside the gene matches. The CDR3 reads CASSPWTGNNYGYTF. The CDR3 coding sequence is TGTGCCAGCAGCCCTTGGACAGGGAATAACTATGGCTACACCTTC. The whole variable domain, filled in from reference TRBV7-8 and TRBJ1-2, reads GAGVSQSPRYKVAKRGQDVALRCDPISGHVSLFWYQQALGQGPEFLTYFQNEAQLDKSGLPSDRFFAERPEGSVSTLKIQRTQQEDSAVYLCASSPWTGNNYGYTFGSGTRLTVV.

Here the CDR3 DNA reads TGCAGTGCTAGAGTGGGACAGGGAAGCAATGAGCAGTTCTTC. Encoded protein: CSARVGQGSNEQFF. This rearrangement joins TRBV20-1 to TRBJ2-1, with 9 bases identical to TRBD1. The CDR3 contains 14 residues. Germline CDR1 and CDR2: DFQATT and SNEGSKA (reference sequence). The ends lost 1 base at V and 6 bases at J; junction bases unmatched: 4.

This clonotype was picked up a small number of times. This sequence joins TRBV12-3 or TRBV12-4 and TRBJ2-7; perhaps TRBD1 as D (5 bases). The CDR3 is made up of 15 amino acids. The V and J ends lost 4 bases and 1 base respectively, with 14 bases between them. The CDR3 is CASSYQGRISYEQYF. CDR3 DNA: TGTGCCAGCAGTTACCAGGGAAGAATATCCTACGAGCAGTACTTC.

This clonotype has only a few counts. One junction end disagrees with the germline gene, perhaps due to a read error. The chain couples TRBV10-3 to TRBJ1-2, with unresolved D. This CDR3 contains 13 residues. CDR1 is ENHRY and CDR2 is SYGVKD in the germline V gene. CDR3 amino acids: CAISGTASYGYTF. Here the CDR3 DNA reads TGTGCTATCAGTGGCACAGCCTCCTATGGCTACACCTTC.

Notes on this clonotype: This may be a read error, as it is one base from a much larger clone. The chain joins TRBV2 to TRBJ2-5; unclear D gene. Between the trimmed V and J ends, which lost 8 bases and 0 bases, there was a span of 4 bases. Germline V CDR1 and CDR2: SNHLY, FYNNEI. The CDR3 totals 11 residues. In nucleotides, the CDR3 is TGTGCCAGCTGCTACCAAGAGACCCAGTACTTC. Its translation is CASCYQETQYF. Full variable domain (remainder filled in from reference TRBV2 and TRBJ2-5): EPEVTQTPSHQVTQMGQEVILRCVPISNHLYFYWYRQILGQKVEFLVSFYNNEISEKSEIFDDQFSVERPDGSNFTLKIRSTKLEDSAMYFCASCYQETQYFGPGTRLLVL.

This chain links TRBV20-1 with TRBJ1-4; 9 positions agree with TRBD1. The ends lost 6 bases at V and 8 bases at J; junction bases unmatched: 7. Germline V gene data show CDR1 as DFQATT and CDR2 as SNEGSKA (reference sequence). The CDR3 contains 13 residues. CDR3 bases: TGCAGTGCCCTGACAGGGGGAGACGAAAAACTGTTTTTT. As protein: CSALTGGDEKLFF.

This rearrangement joins TRBV7-9 to TRBJ1-1; a weak D match, TRBD1 (6 bases). Trimming left V 6 bases short and J 8 bases short, with 19 bases between. This CDR3 is built from 14 residues. Germline V gene lookup returns CDR1 SEHNR and CDR2 FQNEAQ (reference sequence). The CDR3 coding sequence is TGTGCCAGCAGTCCCCAGGGGCAGCATCCCGAAGCTTTCTTT. Protein product: CASSPQGQHPEAFF. Filled out from reference TRBV7-9 and TRBJ1-1, the complete variable domain reads DTGVSQNPRHKITKRGQNVTFRCDPISEHNRLYWYRQTLGQGPEFLTYFQNEAQLEKSRLLSDRFSAERPKGSFSTLEIQRTEQGDSAMYLCASSPQGQHPEAFFGQGTRLTVV.

This clonotype was observed many times. The chain employs TRBV20-1 and TRBJ2-7, with D possibly matching TRBD2 (6 bases). CDR3 length equals 12 residues. V was trimmed by 3 bases and J by 3 bases, leaving 9 bases between them. Germline assignment: CDR1 DFQATT and CDR2 SNEGSKA (reference sequence). The CDR3 loop reads CSARGGDYEQYF. The CDR3 DNA sequence: TGCAGTGCTAGGGGCGGGGACTACGAGCAGTACTTC.

The chain joins TRBV11-2 to TRBJ2-6, with 10 nucleotides matching TRBD1. V was clipped by 4 bases and J by 2 bases; unmatched bases: 8. The CDR3 sequence is 18 residues long. Germline V CDR1 and CDR2: SGHAT, FQNNGV. The CDR3 region is CASSSPGQGLTGANVLTF. The CDR3 DNA sequence: TGTGCCAGCAGCTCACCGGGACAGGGGCTGACTGGGGCCAACGTCCTGACTTTC.

This clonotype was seen once. The chain couples TRBV27 to TRBJ1-5; 9 bases line up with TRBD1. The CDR3 runs 13 residues. The germline CDR1 and CDR2 sequences are MNHEY and SMNVEV (reference sequence). V was pared by 10 bases and J by 3 bases, with 4 bases of the junction left unmatched. The CDR3 is CAIRDRDNQPQHF. The DNA for the CDR3 is TGTGCCATTAGGGACAGGGACAATCAGCCCCAGCATTTT.

This clonotype appeared a few times. V gene TRBV4-1 combines with J gene TRBJ2-6; D possibly corresponds to TRBD1 (5 bases). V lost 0 bases to trimming and J lost 2 bases, with 8 bases between them. The germline V gene has CDR1 MGHRA and CDR2 YSYEKL. The CDR3 is made up of 16 amino acids. The DNA for the CDR3 is TGCGCCAGCAGCCAAGACAGGGCTGCTGGGGCCAACGTCCTGACTTTC. Translated, it gives CASSQDRAAGANVLTF.

CDR3 sequence: CASSWSRTALSTEAFF. The CDR3 DNA reads as TGTGCCAGCAGTTGGTCTCGGACAGCGTTGAGCACTGAAGCTTTCTTT. The rearrangement links TRBV6-5 to TRBJ1-1; possible D gene TRBD1, 6 bases. Germline V CDR1 and CDR2: MNHEY, SVGAGI. Trimming took off 4 bases at V and 4 bases at J, with 19 bases between the two ends. The CDR3 extends over 16 amino acids.

The CDR3 reads CASRELREGDYGYTF. The CDR3 DNA follows: TGTGCCAGCAGGGAACTAAGGGAAGGGGACTATGGCTACACCTTC. The chain has TRBV6-1 and TRBJ1-2; tentative D call: TRBD1 (5 bases). CDR1 is MNHNS, CDR2 SASEGT, per germline. The V gene lost 6 bases and the J gene lost 3 bases, with 17 bases spanning the gap. This CDR3 spans 15 amino acids.

This clonotype was recorded a few times. The rearrangement uses TRBV6-5 and TRBJ1-2; 7 nucleotides agree with TRBD1. Trimming removed 8 bases from V and 2 bases from J; junction bases left unmatched: 14. The CDR3 has 16 residues. The V gene's germline CDR1 is MNHEY and CDR2 SVGAGI. DNA of the CDR3: TGTGCCAGCTGCTCCCCGGGACAGACCACCAACTATGGCTACACCTTC. Translated: CASCSPGQTTNYGYTF.

This chain connects TRBV6-6 to TRBJ2-5, with D tentatively TRBD2 (5 bases). Germline V CDR1 and CDR2: MNHNY, SVGAGI (reference sequence). This CDR3 is built from 12 residues. Trimming removed 7 bases from V and 4 bases from J, with 10 bases in between. The CDR3 here is CASKPSGETQYF. CDR3 coding DNA: TGTGCCAGCAAGCCGAGCGGAGAGACCCAGTACTTC.

The chain couples TRBV27 to TRBJ2-1, with TRBD2 as a possible D gene (5 bases). Germline V lookup: CDR1 MNHEY, CDR2 SMNVEV (reference sequence). V lost 2 bases to trimming and J lost 6 bases, with 8 bases between them. CDR3 length: 13 residues. CDR3 region: CASSLGETNEQFF. DNA for the CDR3: TGTGCCAGCAGTTTAGGGGAGACCAATGAGCAGTTCTTC.

This clonotype appeared a few times. V gene TRBV7-9 combines with J gene TRBJ2-6; 9 bases map to TRBD1. Germline CDR1 SEHNR, CDR2 FQNEAQ (reference sequence). V was clipped by 6 bases and J by 3 bases; unmatched bases: 6. CDR3 size: 16 residues. DNA for the CDR3: TGTGCCAGCAGACCGACAGGGGGTATTGGGGCCAACGTCCTGACTTTC. It yields the protein CASRPTGGIGANVLTF. The full variable domain, in which reference TRBV7-9 and TRBJ2-6 provide the parts outside the CDR3, is DTGVSQNPRHKITKRGQNVTFRCDPISEHNRLYWYRQTLGQGPEFLTYFQNEAQLEKSRLLSDRFSAERPKGSFSTLEIQRTEQGDSAMYLCASRPTGGIGANVLTFGAGSRLTVL.

The chain couples TRBV4-3 to TRBJ1-2, with D unclear. V shed 3 bases and J shed 8 bases, with 16 bases lying between them. This CDR3 is built from 14 residues. CDR1 is LGHNA and CDR2 is YSLEER in the germline V gene. The CDR3 loop reads CASSHTPASGGYTF. The CDR3 bases are TGCGCCAGCAGCCATACTCCAGCCTCTGGGGGCTACACCTTC.

The chain is built from TRBV29-1 and TRBJ1-5, with 9 nucleotides matching TRBD1. V gave up 7 bases and J gave up 2 bases; unmatched junction bases: 6. The germline V gene has CDR1 SQVTM and CDR2 ANQGSEA. This CDR3 spans 14 amino acids. CDR3 residues: CSARDRDGNQPQHF. CDR3 nucleotide sequence: TGCAGCGCCAGGGACAGGGACGGCAATCAGCCCCAGCATTTT.

The J gene is TRBJ1-4, the V gene TRBV18; tentative D call: TRBD1 (6 bases). The CDR3 is 14 residues long. The V end lost 10 bases, the J end lost 7 bases, and 19 bases lay between the germline ends. CDR1 and CDR2 from the germline V gene are KGHSH and LQKENI. In DNA, the CDR3 is TGTGCCAACCCCAGGAGGGGGGGATTTGAAAAACTGTTTTTT. The encoded protein is CANPRRGGFEKLFF.

This clonotype was seen once. V is TRBV20-1 and J is TRBJ1-1; 7 positions match TRBD1. In germline, CDR1 is DFQATT, CDR2 SNEGSKA (reference sequence). J lost 3 bases, V lost 6 bases, and 7 bases had no gene match. The CDR3 is made up of 13 amino acids. This CDR3 reads CSAKTGRDTEAFF. The CDR3 coding sequence is TGCAGTGCAAAGACAGGGAGGGACACTGAAGCTTTCTTT.

The CDR3 loop is CAILAGQGVGAYGYTF. In DNA form, the CDR3 reads TGTGCCATCCTGGCAGGACAGGGGGTCGGGGCATATGGCTACACCTTC. V is TRBV2 and J is TRBJ1-2; TRBD1 matches 10 bases. Trimming took 10 bases from V and 5 from J; bases not matched to a gene: 16. Germline V lookup: CDR1 SNHLY, CDR2 FYNNEI. CDR3 length: 16 residues.

The rearrangement joins TRBV5-4 to TRBJ2-7, with 8 bases that match TRBD2. Germline CDR1 reads SGHNT; CDR2 reads YYREEE (reference sequence). Unmatched junction bases numbered 5, after V lost 0 bases and J lost 3 bases. The CDR3 totals 15 residues. CDR3 sequence reads: CASSLDGGRNYEQYF. The DNA of the CDR3 is TGTGCCAGCAGCTTGGACGGCGGGAGGAACTACGAGCAGTACTTC. The full variable domain, its missing parts supplied by reference TRBV5-4 and TRBJ2-7, is ETGVTQSPTHLIKTRGQQVTLRCSSQSGHNTVSWYQQALGQGPQFIFQYYREEENGRGNFPPRFSGLQFPNYSSELNVNALELDDSALYLCASSLDGGRNYEQYFGPGTRLTVT.

This clonotype showed up just a few times. The V and J genes are TRBV20-1 and TRBJ2-7, with 9 positions matching TRBD1. The V segment lost 6 bases and the J segment 5 bases; nucleotides outside the gene matches: 14. CDR3 length: 15 residues. From germline, CDR1 is DFQATT and CDR2 SNEGSKA (reference sequence). The CDR3 is CSATPSDRGGNEQYF. The CDR3 DNA reads TGCAGTGCCACACCTTCGGACAGGGGAGGCAACGAGCAGTACTTC.

The gene calls are TRBV5-1 and TRBJ2-1; 9 bases line up with TRBD1. The V and J ends lost 0 bases and 8 bases, in that order; junction bases with no gene match: 6. This CDR3 contains 15 residues. Germline loops: CDR1 SGHRS, CDR2 YFSETQ. The CDR3 region is CASSLGQGVEHEQFF. CDR3 coding DNA: TGCGCCAGCAGCTTGGGACAGGGGGTAGAGCATGAGCAGTTCTTC. Together with reference TRBV5-1 and TRBJ2-1, the CDR3 gives the full variable domain: KAGVTQTPRYLIKTRGQQVTLSCSPISGHRSVSWYQQTPGQGLQFLFEYFSETQRNKGNFPGRFSGRQFSNSRSEMNVSTLELGDSALYLCASSLGQGVEHEQFFGPGTRLTVL.

The chain employs TRBV7-2 and TRBJ2-7; tentative D call: TRBD2 (5 bases). V was clipped by 5 bases and J by 3 bases, with 17 bases between them. This CDR3 has 15 amino acids. Germline values: CDR1 SGHTA, CDR2 FQGNSA. CDR3 region: CASSRDLRERYEQYF. The CDR3 nucleotides are TGTGCCAGCAGCCGGGATTTGAGGGAGCGCTACGAGCAGTACTTC.